This is a list of T cell receptor beta chains from one sample in a study of early T cells in non-severe SARS-CoV-2 infection. TCRdb passed the 5' RACE reads through MiXCR, listing each CDR3 protein once. The sample contains around 27,000 distinct CDR3 sequences, 9.5% to 10% of which appear only once. What was sequenced was whole blood. The source of these receptors is an adult who was a healthcare worker with PCR-confirmed SARS-CoV-2 infection or an uninfected control (not recorded which). Each CDR3 is given with its conserved first and last residue. Fields, in order: D gene, clone size, V gene, J gene, CDR3 DNA, CDR3 protein. D genes are given only for firm matches. The size field is filled for only some rows; it gives once, few, many or a size class.

>-|few|TRBV6-4|TRBJ2-3
TGTGCCAGCAGTGATGGGTTTGCAGATACGCAGTATTTT
CASSDGFADTQYF
>TRBD1|-|TRBV12-3/TRBV12-4|TRBJ1-2
TGTGCCAGCAGTAAGGGACAGGGGGCGGTTTATGGCTACACCTTC
CASSKGQGAVYGYTF
>-|many|TRBV5-4|TRBJ2-2
TGTGCCAGCAGCCCCACAGGAGAGAACACCGGGGAGCTGTTTTTT
CASSPTGENTGELFF
>TRBD2|-|TRBV7-3|TRBJ2-5
TGTGCCAGCAGCCGCCTTGGACTAGCGGGGACTCAAGAGACCCAGTACTTC
CASSRLGLAGTQETQYF
>-|-|TRBV24-1|TRBJ2-1
TGTGCCACCAGTGATGGGACGGTCCACAATGAGCAGTTCTTC
CATSDGTVHNEQFF
>TRBD1|many|TRBV7-2|TRBJ1-5
TGTGCCAGCAGCCCGTGGACAGGGGCCAGCAATCAGCCCCAGCATTTT
CASSPWTGASNQPQHF
>-|many|TRBV21-1|TRBJ2-5
TGTGCCAGCAGCCCCCCGCAAGGGACGGAGACCCAGTACTTC
CASSPPQGTETQYF
>-|many|TRBV6-2/TRBV6-3|TRBJ2-3
TGTGCCAGCAGACGCGGGCAGGATACGCAGTATTTT
CASRRGQDTQYF
>-|many|TRBV10-3|TRBJ1-4
TGTGCCATCAGTGAGTCACGCCCCGAAGGGAATGAAAAACTGTTTTTT
CAISESRPEGNEKLFF
>-|medium-sized|TRBV7-3|TRBJ2-1
TGTGCCAGCAGCTTGGGGGGCTCCTACAATGAGCAGTTCTTC
CASSLGGSYNEQFF
>TRBD1|many|TRBV5-1|TRBJ1-1
TGCGCCAGCCAGGCAGGGGGCATGAGGAACACTGAAGCTTTCTTT
CASQAGGMRNTEAFF
>-|few|TRBV20-1|TRBJ2-3
TGCAGTGCTAGAGAATACGGGGGCGCTAGCACAGATACGCAGTATTTT
CSAREYGGASTDTQYF
>TRBD2|few|TRBV3-1|TRBJ2-1
TGTGCTAGCAGCCAAGGGACTACCTTTCGAAATGAGCAGTTCTTC
CASSQGTTFRNEQFF
>TRBD1|-|TRBV12-5|TRBJ1-1
TGTGCTAGTGCGCCAGGGGGGCCCACTGAAGCTTTCTTT
CASAPGGPTEAFF
>TRBD1|many|TRBV12-3/TRBV12-4|TRBJ1-3
TGTGCCAGCAGTCCCGGGACAGGGTCTGGAAACACCATATATTTT
CASSPGTGSGNTIYF
>-|many|TRBV4-3|TRBJ1-4
TGCGCCAGCAGCCCCTACCACGGAAAGGCTAATGAAAAACTGTTTTTT
CASSPYHGKANEKLFF
>-|-|TRBV7-2|TRBJ2-5
TGTGCCAGCAGAACCCGGGGGATTCAAGAGACCCAGTACTTC
CASRTRGIQETQYF
>-|many|TRBV12-3/TRBV12-4|TRBJ2-3
TGTGCCAGCAGTTTATCGGCTAGCCTTGGGGATACGCAGTATTTT
CASSLSASLGDTQYF
>-|many|TRBV6-4|TRBJ1-1
TGTGCCAGCACCCCCAGTCCGGGGAACACTGAAGCTTTCTTT
CASTPSPGNTEAFF
>-|many|TRBV18|TRBJ2-6
TGTGCCAGCTCACCACTCTGGACTGGGGCCAACGTCCTGACTTTC
CASSPLWTGANVLTF
>-|many|TRBV11-3|TRBJ2-1
TGTGCCAGCAGCTTAGTAGCAGTTGATTACAATGAGCAGTTCTTC
CASSLVAVDYNEQFF
>-|many|TRBV6-6|TRBJ2-3
TGTGCCAGCAGTTACGGTGCGACAGGATCAGATACGCAGTATTTT
CASSYGATGSDTQYF
>-|many|TRBV6-2/TRBV6-3|TRBJ1-1
TGTGCCAGCAGTTTAGGGGCGAACACTGAAGCTTTCTTT
CASSLGANTEAFF
>TRBD1|many|TRBV7-6|TRBJ1-1
TGTGCCAGCAGCTTAGTCCAGGGGGCGGCTTTCTTT
CASSLVQGAAFF
>-|many|TRBV5-6|TRBJ2-1
TGTGCCAGCAGTAGAGGTCCCGGTTCCTACAATGAGCAGTTCTTC
CASSRGPGSYNEQFF
>-|few|TRBV6-5|TRBJ2-5
TGTGCCAGCAGTAAGCTAGTCAAGCCTAGGGAGACCCAGTACTTC
CASSKLVKPRETQYF
>-|many|TRBV6-2/TRBV6-3|TRBJ1-1
TGTGCCAGCTCGCAAGGGGCTGAAGCTTTCTTT
CASSQGAEAFF
>TRBD1|many|TRBV29-1|TRBJ2-5
TGCAGCGCATCGGACAGGACAAGACAAGAGACCCAGTACTTC
CSASDRTRQETQYF
>-|many|TRBV3-1|TRBJ2-3
TGTGCCAGCAGCCAACCCCGTGGGGCAGGGAGCACAGATACGCAGTATTTT
CASSQPRGAGSTDTQYF
>TRBD1|-|TRBV29-1|TRBJ1-4
TGCAGCGCTACCGGGACAGATGATGAAAAACTGTTTTTT
CSATGTDDEKLFF
>TRBD1|many|TRBV7-8|TRBJ1-1
TGTGCCAGCAGCTCGATCAGGGGGAGCCCTGAAGCTTTCTTT
CASSSIRGSPEAFF
>TRBD1|few|TRBV20-1|TRBJ1-5
TGCAGTGCTAGCGGACAGGTGATCAATCAGCCCCAGCATTTT
CSASGQVINQPQHF
>TRBD1|few|TRBV19|TRBJ1-5
TGTGCCAGTAACAAACTCGGACAGGGCAGCAATCAGCCCCAGCATTTT
CASNKLGQGSNQPQHF
>TRBD2|-|TRBV11-3|TRBJ2-1
TGTGCCAGCAGCTCCTCGACTAGCGGGGGGGCCTCGAATGAGCAGTTCTTC
CASSSSTSGGASNEQFF
>-|many|TRBV7-8|TRBJ2-3
TGTGCCAGCAGCTCCGGACAGAGCACAGATACGCAGTATTTT
CASSSGQSTDTQYF
>-|many|TRBV10-3|TRBJ2-1
TGTGCCATCAGTGAGTCGTTGGGGGCTGAGCAGTTCTTC
CAISESLGAEQFF
>-|medium-sized|TRBV5-1|TRBJ2-3
TGCGCCAGCATCCCCAACGAATATCACGCAGATACGCAGTATTTT
CASIPNEYHADTQYF
>TRBD2|many|TRBV6-2/TRBV6-3|TRBJ2-7
TGTGCCACCGAGCGGGGGGGGTACGAGGACTACGAGCAGTACTTC
CATERGGYEDYEQYF
>TRBD1|many|TRBV19|TRBJ2-3
TGTGCCAGTAGACAGGACAGGGGGCGTGATACGCAGTATTTT
CASRQDRGRDTQYF
>-|-|TRBV20-1|TRBJ1-4
TGCAGTGCTAGAGATAGGCCTGCCAATGAAAAACTGTTTTTT
CSARDRPANEKLFF
>TRBD1|many|TRBV20-1|TRBJ1-1
TGCAGTGCGGGGGACAGCCTGAACACTGAAGCTTTCTTT
CSAGDSLNTEAFF
>TRBD1|-|TRBV20-1|TRBJ1-4
TGCAGTGCACCGTCCAGGGGGGGTGGAGCTACAGGAGCCGTTGGTGAAAAACTGTTTTTT
CSAPSRGGGATGAVGEKLFF
>-|many|TRBV7-2|TRBJ2-3
TGTGCCAGCAGCTTAGGGGCCTTCACAGATACGCAGTATTTT
CASSLGAFTDTQYF
>TRBD1|few|TRBV9|TRBJ2-5
TGTGCCAGCAGCGTGGGACAGCAAGAGACCCAGTACTTC
CASSVGQQETQYF
>TRBD1|-|TRBV10-1|TRBJ2-3
TGCGCCAGCGGAGACAGGGTAGATACGCAGTATTTT
CASGDRVDTQYF
>-|-|TRBV6-2/TRBV6-3|TRBJ1-1
TGTGCCAGCAGCTACGGGGGGCCTGAAGCTTTCTTT
CASSYGGPEAFF
>TRBD1|-|TRBV5-1|TRBJ2-2
TGCGCCAGCAGCTTGAGAATCGGGACAGGGTACACCGGGGAGCTGTTTTTT
CASSLRIGTGYTGELFF